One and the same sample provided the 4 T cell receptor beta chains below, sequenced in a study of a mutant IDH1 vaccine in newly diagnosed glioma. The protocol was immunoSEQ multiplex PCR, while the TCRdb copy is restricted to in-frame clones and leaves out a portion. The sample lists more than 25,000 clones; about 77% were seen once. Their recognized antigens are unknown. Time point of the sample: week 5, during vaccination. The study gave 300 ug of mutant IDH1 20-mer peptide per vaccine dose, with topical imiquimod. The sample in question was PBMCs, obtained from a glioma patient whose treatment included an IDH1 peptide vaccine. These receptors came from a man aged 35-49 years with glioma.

The CDR3 DNA reads TGTGCCAGCAGCCAAGATGCTTTAGGGGCCAAAAACATTCAGTACTTC. Protein product: CASSQDALGAKNIQYF. The chain links TRBV14 to TRBJ2-4; no clear D. The CDR3 runs to 16 residues. The V gene's germline CDR1 is SGHDN and CDR2 FVKESK. Trimming shortened V by 0 bases and J by 1 base, and 10 bases separated the two germline ends.

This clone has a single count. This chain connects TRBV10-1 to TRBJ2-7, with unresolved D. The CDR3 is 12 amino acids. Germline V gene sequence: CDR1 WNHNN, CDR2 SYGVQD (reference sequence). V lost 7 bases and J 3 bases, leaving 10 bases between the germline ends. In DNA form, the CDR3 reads TGCGCCAGCACCCGACTCCACTACGAGCAGTACGTC. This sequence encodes CASTRLHYEQYV.

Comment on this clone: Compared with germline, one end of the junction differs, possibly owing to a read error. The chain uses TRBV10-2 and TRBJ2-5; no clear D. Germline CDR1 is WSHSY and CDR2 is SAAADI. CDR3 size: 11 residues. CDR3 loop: CASSEPSTQHF. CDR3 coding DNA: TGCGCCAGCAGTGAGCCCTCGACCCAGCACTTC.

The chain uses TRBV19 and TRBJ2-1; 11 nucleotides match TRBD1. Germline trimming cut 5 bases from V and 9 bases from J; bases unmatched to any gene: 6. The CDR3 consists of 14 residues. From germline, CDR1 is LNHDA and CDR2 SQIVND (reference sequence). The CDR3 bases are TGTGCCAGTAGTGCCGGACAGGGGGCCACTGAGCAGTTCTTC. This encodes CASSAGQGATEQFF.